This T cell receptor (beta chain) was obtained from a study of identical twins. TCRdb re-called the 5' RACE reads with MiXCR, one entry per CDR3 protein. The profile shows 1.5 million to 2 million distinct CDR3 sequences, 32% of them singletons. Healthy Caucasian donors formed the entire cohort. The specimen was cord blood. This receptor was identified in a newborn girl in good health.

CDR3 bases: TGCAGTGCTAGGGAGGCGGAGCGAGGCGGGGAGCTGTTTTTT. This translates into CSAREAERGGELFF. The rearrangement uses TRBV20-1 and TRBJ2-2, with a tentative D call TRBD2 (5 bases). Germline CDR1 reads DFQATT; CDR2 reads SNEGSKA (reference sequence). This CDR3 comprises 14 residues. The germline V and J ends were trimmed by 3 bases and 7 bases, with 15 bases remaining between them.